These 10 T cell receptor beta chains were sequenced from one sample in a study of T cell repertoires in cytomegalovirus infection. Each CDR3 protein is one row after TCRdb ran MiXCR on the reads. The table lists under 200,000 distinct CDR3 sequences, 28% of them singletons. Sequencing was done on a sample of PBMCs. These receptors were obtained from a human donor in good health (CMV status not recorded). Some clones in this sample may be carry-over from other donors' samples.

The chain joins TRBV6-4 to TRBJ2-3, with D tentatively TRBD1 (6 bases). Germline CDR1 is MRHNA and CDR2 is SNTAGT. Trimming cost V 4 bases and J 2 bases, with 13 bases left between them. The CDR3 loop spans 15 amino acids. CDR3 bases: TGTGCCAGCAGTGTGGGTACAGGGTACACAGATACGCAGTATTTT. The encoded protein is CASSVGTGYTDTQYF.

The chain carries TRBV11-2 and TRBJ1-4, with D maybe TRBD1 (6 bases). V was trimmed by 5 bases and J by 0 bases, leaving 22 bases between them. Germline V gene sequence: CDR1 SGHAT, CDR2 FQNNGV. The CDR3 sequence is 19 residues long. CDR3 nucleotides: TGTGCCAGCAGCCGTAGCCCGGGACACCTCCTAACAACTAATGAAAAACTGTTTTTT. Residues: CASSRSPGHLLTTNEKLFF.

The gene calls are TRBV20-1 and TRBJ1-1, with D tentatively TRBD1 (6 bases). Germline values: CDR1 DFQATT, CDR2 SNEGSKA (reference sequence). The CDR3 loop spans 11 amino acids. V dropped 6 bases and J dropped 7 bases, with 12 bases sitting between them. The CDR3 sequence is CSASKGGEAFF. The CDR3, as DNA: TGCAGTGCCTCAAAGGGGGGTGAAGCTTTCTTT.

This clonotype has a handful of counts. The CDR3 region is CASSQAGQGAEAFF. The CDR3 nucleotides read TGTGCCAGCAGCCAAGCCGGACAGGGGGCTGAAGCTTTCTTT. V is TRBV4-2 and J is TRBJ1-1; 10 nucleotides match TRBD1. Germline CDR1 is LGHNA and CDR2 is YNFKEQ. The CDR3 has 14 residues. V was pared by 1 base and J by 6 bases, with 2 bases of the junction left unmatched.

This clonotype has ten or more counts. The chain employs TRBV6-2 or TRBV6-3 and TRBJ1-1; 7 positions agree with TRBD1. V dropped 4 bases and J dropped 0; count of bases not matched to a gene: 11. Germline assignment: CDR1 MNHEY and CDR2 SVGEGT. The CDR3 extends over 17 amino acids. The CDR3 DNA follows: TGTGCCAGCAGTTTCCGCCCACAGGGGACAATGAACACTGAAGCTTTCTTT. Amino acid sequence: CASSFRPQGTMNTEAFF.

Only a few counts were recorded for this clonotype. J is TRBJ2-7 and V is TRBV7-1; D gene unclear. TRBV7-1 is reported as an ORF; its role is uncertain. Trimming took off 5 bases at V and 5 bases at J, with 10 bases between the two ends. The CDR3 has 12 amino acids. CDR3 bases: TGTGCCAGCAGCACTCCGCAGGACGAGCAGTACTTC. Amino acid sequence: CASSTPQDEQYF.

This rearrangement joins TRBV6-8 to TRBJ2-5, with 7 bases matching TRBD1. Trimming at V came to 5 bases and at J to 2 bases, leaving 5 bases not matched to a gene. Per the germline V gene, CDR1 is MNHGY and CDR2 is SAAAGT. The CDR3 runs to 14 residues. The CDR3 reads CASSLWGQQETQYF. As DNA, the CDR3 is TGTGCCAGCAGTCTTTGGGGACAGCAAGAGACCCAGTACTTC.

This clonotype was recorded a few times. V is TRBV20-1 and J is TRBJ1-1; D unclear. Germline assignment: CDR1 DFQATT and CDR2 SNEGSKA (reference sequence). CDR3 size: 15 residues. Between the trimmed V and J ends, which lost 0 bases and 1 base, there was a span of 12 bases. Written as DNA, the CDR3 is TGCAGTGCTAGAGATCCTCGGACGGAGAACACTGAAGCTTTCTTT. Its protein is CSARDPRTENTEAFF.

The rearrangement joins TRBV7-3 to TRBJ2-3; D remains unclear. The V end lost 4 bases, the J end lost 3 bases, and 17 bases lay between the germline ends. Germline CDR1 SGHTA, CDR2 FQGTGA. The CDR3 has 16 amino acids. DNA for the CDR3: TGTGCCAGCAGCTCCCTGATTGGCGGTTCAACAGATACGCAGTATTTT. It specifies CASSSLIGGSTDTQYF.

The rearrangement joins TRBV20-1 to TRBJ1-5, with no clear D. The CDR3 has 12 residues. Germline loops: CDR1 DFQATT, CDR2 SNEGSKA (reference sequence). V shed 2 bases and J shed 3 bases, with 5 bases lying between them. The CDR3, as DNA: TGCAGTGCTAGACAGCTCAATCAGCCCCAGCATTTT. It is translated as CSARQLNQPQHF.